Below, one TCR beta chain is given with its context. The data were obtained in a study of blood T cell repertoires in COVID-19. The junction had 11 bases not matched to a gene; V was cut back by 7 bases and J by 4 bases. Germline V gene data show CDR1 as SGDLS and CDR2 as YYNGEE. This CDR3 comprises 15 residues. The repertoire was sequenced with immunoSEQ multiplex PCR; TCRdb's copy has only in-frame clones and lacks some. The table lists tens of thousands of clones, about 87% of them singletons, with more than 4.5% in the top ten. The chain recombines TRBV9 with TRBJ2-5; TRBD2 matches at 9 bases. Sequenced sample: peripheral blood. This sequence was found in a man aged 50 to 59 with active COVID-19. The CDR3 is CASAPASGMGETQYF. The CDR3 region has the DNA TGTGCCAGCGCCCCGGCTAGCGGGATGGGAGAGACCCAGTACTTC.